This T cell receptor beta chain was captured in a study of T cells in Graves' hyperthyroidism and ophthalmopathy. Uncontrolled infection, other autoimmune disease, pregnancy or lactation excluded patients. Any symptoms of ophthalmopathy came after the first hyperthyroidism diagnosis, from which the blood sample dates. CDR1 and CDR2 from the germline V gene are LNHDA and SQIVND (reference sequence). Trimming shortened V by 3 bases and J by 7 bases, and 10 bases separated the two germline ends. The CDR3 is made up of 13 amino acids. Authors of the study amplified TCR beta CDR3 regions from RNA transcripts. A set of HTBI primers served as the primers for a first-round RT-PCR of the TCR CDR3. MiXCR, run by TCRdb on the multiplex PCR reads, gives a single entry per CDR3 protein. The sample has 270,000 or so distinct CDR3 sequences; under 30% are singletons. This clonotype was found many times. Its specificity is not known.

Study findings and constraints: Ophthalmopathy got predicted by the model a median around 6.8 months before its onset. The majority of expanded thyroid clonotypes above 0.001 also appeared in blood.

This clonotype originated in a man aged 35-49 years with Graves' hyperthyroidism that later progressed to Graves' ophthalmopathy. What was sequenced was blood. The chain has TRBV19 and TRBJ1-5; D is unresolved. The CDR3 bases are TGTGCCAGTAGTATTTCGGCACAACAGCCCCAGCATTTT. It yields the protein CASSISAQQPQHF.